One sample yielded the 29 T cell receptor beta chains listed below, sequenced in a study of blood T cell repertoires in COVID-19. Sequencing used immunoSEQ multiplex PCR; TCRdb keeps in-frame clones, though not all of them. Of roughly 180,000 clones detected, around 88% appear once; the ten largest clones hold about 3.5%. The sample taken for sequencing was PBMCs or T cells enriched from blood (not recorded which). The receptors come from a woman between 50 and 59 years old in a cohort exposed to, infected with or recovered from COVID-19 (not recorded which).

This clone came up once. J is TRBJ2-4 and V is TRBV28, with TRBD2 matching over 9 bases. This CDR3 contains 17 residues. CDR1 MDHEN and CDR2 SYDVKM come from the germline V gene. Germline trimming cut 8 bases from V and 1 base from J; bases unmatched to any gene: 12. The CDR3 bases are TGTGCCAGCGGACTAGCGATCGGGGGCATGGCCAAAAACATTCAGTACTTC. Translation: CASGLAIGGMAKNIQYF.

This clone was seen just once. The chain joins TRBV15 to TRBJ1-5; 9 nucleotides align to TRBD1. Germline CDR1 reads LNHNV; CDR2 reads YYDKDF (reference sequence). The CDR3 has 16 residues. After removal of 4 bases from V and 3 bases from J, the junction contained 7 bases not matched to a gene. This CDR3 is CATSNLGQGNNQPQHF. DNA for the CDR3: TGTGCCACCAGCAACTTGGGACAGGGTAACAATCAGCCCCAGCATTTT. Supplemented by reference TRBV15 and TRBJ1-5, the full variable domain reads DAMVIQNPRYQVTQFGKPVTLSCSQTLNHNVMYWYQQKSSQAPKLLFHYYDKDFNNEADTPDNFQSRRPNTSFCFLDIRSPGLGDTAMYLCATSNLGQGNNQPQHFGDGTRLSIL.

The rearrangement uses TRBV5-1 and TRBJ1-5; D gene uncertain. The CDR3 covers 13 residues. Trimming removed 5 bases from V and 1 base from J, with 7 bases in between. CDR1 and CDR2 (germline): SGHRS, YFSETQ. The CDR3 here is CASSIESNQPQHF. The CDR3 DNA sequence: TGCGCCAGCAGTATCGAGAGCAATCAGCCCCAGCATTTT.

This chain joins TRBV2 and TRBJ1-3, with D maybe TRBD1 (6 bases). This CDR3 is built from 13 residues. The germline gives CDR1 SNHLY, CDR2 FYNNEI. Trimming left V 9 bases short and J 3 bases short, with 12 bases between. The CDR3 loop is CARITGNGNTIYF. CDR3 bases: TGTGCCAGGATCACAGGGAATGGAAACACCATATATTTT.

V gene TRBV9 combines with J gene TRBJ1-3; tentative D call: TRBD1 (5 bases). Trimming took 0 bases from V and 2 from J, leaving 18 bases between them. The CDR3 contains 18 residues. Germline V gives CDR1 SGDLS, CDR2 YYNGEE. DNA of the CDR3: TGTGCCAGCAGCGTAGATTGGGGGGGTCGAATAGCTGGAAACACCATATATTTT. Translated, it gives CASSVDWGGRIAGNTIYF.

This clone was seen repeatedly, ten times or more. The CDR3, as DNA: TGTGCCAGCAGCTCCACGTTAGGGACAGGGATCGATGGCTACACCTTC. Protein sequence: CASSSTLGTGIDGYTF. The J gene is TRBJ1-2, the V gene TRBV7-2; TRBD1 aligns across 9 bases. The CDR3 runs to 16 residues. CDR1 is SGHTA, CDR2 FQGNSA, per germline. V was clipped by 4 bases and J by 6 bases; unmatched bases: 12.

The rearrangement uses TRBV28 and TRBJ2-1, with TRBD1 as a possible D gene (6 bases). Looked up from germline, CDR1 is MDHEN and CDR2 is SYDVKM. V was shortened by 7 bases and J by 8 bases, with 12 bases between the two germline ends. This CDR3 comprises 12 residues. This CDR3 reads CASNLGGYEQFF. The CDR3 DNA is TGTGCCAGCAACCTAGGGGGATATGAGCAGTTCTTC.

J is TRBJ1-2 and V is TRBV19; TRBD1 agrees at 9 bases. CDR3 size: 15 residues. The germline V gene encodes CDR1 LNHDA and CDR2 SQIVND (reference sequence). With V trimmed by 10 bases and J by 0 bases, 9 bases remained unmatched. Written as DNA, the CDR3 is TGTGCCACCTCGGACAGGGGTGCTCCTAACTATGGCTACACCTTC. Protein sequence: CATSDRGAPNYGYTF.

The chain couples TRBV4-2 to TRBJ2-7; 7 bases match TRBD1. The CDR3 is made up of 14 amino acids. Germline V gene lookup returns CDR1 LGHNA and CDR2 YNFKEQ. Trimming at V came to 1 base and at J to 4 bases, leaving 4 bases not matched to a gene. CDR3 protein: CASSQGDSVYEQYF. Written as DNA, the CDR3 is TGTGCCAGCAGCCAAGGGGACAGCGTATACGAGCAGTACTTC.

V and J are TRBV18 and TRBJ1-1, with TRBD1 identical over 9 bases. This CDR3 has 15 amino acids. The junction had 3 bases not matched to a gene; V was cut back by 3 bases and J by 1 base. From germline, CDR1 is KGHSH and CDR2 LQKENI. CDR3 DNA: TGTGCCAGCTCACCCCGGACAGGGGAGAACACTGAAGCTTTCTTT. Its protein product is CASSPRTGENTEAFF.

V and J are TRBV30 and TRBJ2-7, with 7 nucleotides matching TRBD1. This CDR3 contains 11 residues. Per the germline V gene, CDR1 is GTSNPN and CDR2 is SVGIG (reference sequence). Trimming at V came to 7 bases and at J to 1 base, leaving 1 base not matched to a gene. The CDR3 sequence: CASGQSYEQYF. The CDR3, as DNA: TGTGCCTCGGGACAGTCCTACGAGCAGTACTTC. The full variable domain, its missing parts supplied by reference TRBV30 and TRBJ2-7, is SQTIHQWPATLVQPVGSPLSLECTVEGTSNPNLYWYRQAAGRGLQLLFYSVGIGQISSEVPQNLSASRPQDRQFILSSKKLLLSDSGFYLCASGQSYEQYFGPGTRLTVT.

The V and J genes are TRBV30 and TRBJ1-6; D call uncertain. The CDR3 runs 18 residues. From germline, CDR1 is GTSNPN and CDR2 SVGIG (reference sequence). V was cut by 3 bases and J by 7 bases, with 25 bases left in between. The CDR3 loop reads CAWSREELRDPRNSPLHF. For the CDR3, the DNA is TGTGCCTGGAGCCGAGAGGAATTGAGGGATCCACGGAATTCACCCCTCCACTTT.

The J gene is TRBJ2-1, the V gene TRBV5-6, with TRBD2 as a possible D gene (5 bases). This CDR3 contains 12 residues. V was trimmed by 3 bases and J by 9 bases, leaving 10 bases between them. The germline gives CDR1 SGHDT, CDR2 YYEEEE. The CDR3 DNA sequence: TGTGCCAGCAGCTCCACTAGTATTGAGCAGTTCTTC. As protein: CASSSTSIEQFF.

The chain carries TRBV5-5 and TRBJ2-6; 9 bases fit TRBD2. V trimming: 4 bases; J trimming: 0 bases; junction bases outside the gene matches: 2. The CDR3 has 16 residues. CDR1 and CDR2 (germline): SGHKS, YYEKEE (reference sequence). This chain's CDR3 is CASSPTSGSGANVLTF. The DNA for the CDR3 is TGTGCCAGCAGCCCGACTAGCGGCTCTGGGGCCAACGTCCTGACTTTC.

This clone was recorded only once. The rearrangement uses TRBV2 and TRBJ1-4, with D unclear. Germline CDR1 SNHLY, CDR2 FYNNEI. V was clipped by 6 bases and J by 5 bases, with 10 bases between them. The CDR3 totals 13 residues. Here the CDR3 reads CASRYGENEKLFF. The CDR3 region has the DNA TGTGCCAGCAGGTACGGAGAAAATGAAAAACTGTTTTTT.

The chain links TRBV21-1 to TRBJ1-5; the table calls TRBD1, which could not be checked here. TRBV21-1 represents a pseudogene. The CDR3 has 16 residues. In nucleotides, the CDR3 is TGTGCCAGCAGCAGACGAGACAGGGGAGGGAATCAGCCCCAGCATTTT. Translating it yields CASSRRDRGGNQPQHF.

The sample holds one count of this clone. V usage is TRBV19 and J usage is TRBJ2-7, with TRBD1 matching over 9 bases. This CDR3 spans 17 amino acids. V gave up 2 bases and J gave up 5 bases; unmatched junction bases: 13. Germline V gene lookup returns CDR1 LNHDA and CDR2 SQIVND (reference sequence). The CDR3 protein is CASSISPWDRVINEQYF. The DNA of the CDR3 is TGTGCCAGTAGTATAAGTCCCTGGGACAGGGTAATCAACGAGCAGTACTTC.

The rearrangement joins TRBV4-1 to TRBJ2-3; possibly TRBD2 for D (5 bases). There are 15 residues in the CDR3. Between the trimmed V and J ends, which lost 5 bases and 1 base, there was a span of 13 bases. Germline CDR1 and CDR2: MGHRA and YSYEKL. This CDR3 is CASSSPTRGTDTQYF. CDR3 nucleotides: TGCGCCAGCAGCTCCCCAACTAGGGGCACAGATACGCAGTATTTT.

The V call is TRBV30, the J call TRBJ1-1; TRBD1 aligns across 8 bases. CDR3 length equals 18 residues. The germline gives CDR1 GTSNPN, CDR2 SVGIG (reference sequence). V shed 0 bases, J shed 3 bases, and the junction held 15 bases outside the gene matches. The CDR3 nucleotides read TGTGCCTGGAGTGTACCCCCAGGGGGCGGCTCTAGTGACACTGAAGCTTTCTTT. Its protein is CAWSVPPGGGSSDTEAFF.

In this sample, this clone turned up once. V and J are TRBV7-3 and TRBJ1-1; the D gene is possibly TRBD1 (5 bases). The germline V and J ends were trimmed by 1 base and 6 bases, with 12 bases remaining between them. The CDR3 length is 14 residues. CDR1 is SGHTA and CDR2 is FQGTGA in the germline V gene. CDR3 nucleotide sequence: TGTGCCAGCAGCTTAATGGGGGGAGTCGCTGAAGCTTTCTTT. Its protein product is CASSLMGGVAEAFF.

CDR3 DNA sequence: TGTGCCAGCTCACTTTCGTCCTACGAGCAGTACTTC. As protein: CASSLSSYEQYF. The chain has TRBV18 and TRBJ2-7; D unclear. Germline assignment: CDR1 KGHSH and CDR2 LQKENI. Between the trimmed V and J ends, which lost 4 bases and 1 base, there was a span of 5 bases. This CDR3 spans 12 amino acids.

V is TRBV29-1 and J is TRBJ1-1; 9 nucleotides line up with TRBD1. The V gene's germline CDR1 is SQVTM and CDR2 ANQGSEA. J gave up 7 bases and V 4 bases, and 4 bases lay outside the gene matches. This CDR3 is built from 12 residues. CDR3 coding DNA: TGCAGCGTTGCGGACAGGGGTCGTGAAGCTTTCTTT. Protein sequence: CSVADRGREAFF.

This chain joins TRBV7-3 and TRBJ2-3; D perhaps matches TRBD1 (5 bases). Germline CDR1 and CDR2: SGHTA and FQGTGA. CDR3 length: 12 amino acids. V gave up 5 bases and J gave up 6 bases, with 9 bases separating them. The CDR3 sequence is CASSDNRDTQYF. Here the CDR3 DNA reads TGTGCCAGCAGCGACAACAGGGATACGCAGTATTTT.

This clone was seen just once. This chain links TRBV5-8 with TRBJ1-1; D possibly corresponds to TRBD1 (5 bases). The CDR3 sequence is 14 residues long. The germline V gene has CDR1 SGHTS and CDR2 YDEGEE. Trimming removed 5 bases from V and 1 base from J, with 12 bases in between. For the CDR3, the DNA is TGTGCCAGCAGAGGACGGGGGTCGAACACTGAAGCTTTCTTT. It specifies CASRGRGSNTEAFF.

The chain links TRBV19 to TRBJ1-3; 7 bases line up with TRBD1. The CDR3 spans 15 residues. Germline CDR1 is LNHDA and CDR2 is SQIVND (reference sequence). The J segment lost 3 bases and the V segment lost 6 bases, leaving 8 bases of the junction unmatched. CDR3 sequence (DNA): TGTGCCAGTAGCTCTGACAGGGTGGTTGGAAACACCATATATTTT. Protein sequence: CASSSDRVVGNTIYF.

The table lists this clone with a count of one. The chain combines TRBV9 with TRBJ2-6; D uncertain. Germline CDR1 is SGDLS and CDR2 is YYNGEE. Between the trimmed V and J ends, which lost 2 bases and 3 bases, there was a span of 12 bases. This CDR3 contains 16 residues. The CDR3 loop reads CASSVRFLGGANVLTF. The CDR3 DNA is TGTGCCAGCAGCGTTCGCTTTCTCGGTGGGGCCAACGTCCTGACTTTC.

The V gene is TRBV28, the J gene TRBJ1-1; D may be TRBD1 (5 bases). The germline V gene has CDR1 MDHEN and CDR2 SYDVKM. CDR3 size: 14 residues. V was clipped by 5 bases and J by 9 bases, with 19 bases between them. CDR3 sequence reads: CASSPPGGRVKAFF. Written as DNA, the CDR3 is TGTGCCAGCAGTCCCCCCGGGGGGAGGGTCAAAGCTTTCTTT.

The chain employs TRBV19 and TRBJ2-7, with TRBD2 matching over 7 bases. V was pared by 2 bases and J by 2 bases, with 3 bases of the junction left unmatched. CDR1 is LNHDA and CDR2 is SQIVND in the germline V gene (reference sequence). This CDR3 spans 14 amino acids. The CDR3 protein is CASSIKGLTYEQYF. DNA of the CDR3: TGTGCCAGTAGTATAAAGGGACTAACCTACGAGCAGTACTTC.

The V and J genes are TRBV4-3 and TRBJ1-6; 8 nucleotides match TRBD1. CDR1 is LGHNA and CDR2 is YSLEER in the germline V gene. J gave up 9 bases and V 0 bases, and 10 bases lay outside the gene matches. The CDR3 contains 17 residues. The CDR3 region has the DNA TGCGCCAGCAGCCAAGATGGGGCAGGGGGCTACTTTTCACCCCTCCACTTT. It translates to CASSQDGAGGYFSPLHF.